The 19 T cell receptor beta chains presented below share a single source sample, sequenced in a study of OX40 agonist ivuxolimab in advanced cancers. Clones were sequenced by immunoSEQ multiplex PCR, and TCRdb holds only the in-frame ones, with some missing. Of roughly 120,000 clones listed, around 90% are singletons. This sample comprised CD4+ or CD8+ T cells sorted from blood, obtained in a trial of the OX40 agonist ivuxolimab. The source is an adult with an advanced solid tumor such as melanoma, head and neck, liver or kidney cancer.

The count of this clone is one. In DNA, the CDR3 is TGTGCCAGCAGCTTAGGAGTCGCTGAAGCTTTCTTT. Protein: CASSLGVAEAFF. J is TRBJ1-1 and V is TRBV7-2; no reliable D call. V was cut by 1 base and J by 6 bases, with 6 bases left in between. Germline CDR1 reads SGHTA; CDR2 reads FQGNSA. The CDR3 extends over 12 amino acids.

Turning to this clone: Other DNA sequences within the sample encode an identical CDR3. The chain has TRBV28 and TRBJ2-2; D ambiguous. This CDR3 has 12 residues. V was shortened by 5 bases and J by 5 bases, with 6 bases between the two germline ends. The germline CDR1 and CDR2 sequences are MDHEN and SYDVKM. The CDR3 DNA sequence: TGTGCCAGCAGTCTGCCAACCGGGGAGCTGTTTTTT. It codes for CASSLPTGELFF.

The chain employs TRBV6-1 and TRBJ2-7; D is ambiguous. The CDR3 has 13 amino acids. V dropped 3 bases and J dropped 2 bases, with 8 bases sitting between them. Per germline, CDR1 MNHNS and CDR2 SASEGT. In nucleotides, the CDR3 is TGTGCCAGCAGTGAGAACAGAGCCTACGAGCAGTACTTC. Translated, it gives CASSENRAYEQYF.

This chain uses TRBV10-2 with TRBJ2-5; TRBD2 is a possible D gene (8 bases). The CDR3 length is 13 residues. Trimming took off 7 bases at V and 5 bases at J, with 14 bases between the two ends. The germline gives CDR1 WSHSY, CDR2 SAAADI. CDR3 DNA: TGCGCCAGCACAGGGGGGACTAGTGAGACCCAGTACTTC. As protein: CASTGGTSETQYF.

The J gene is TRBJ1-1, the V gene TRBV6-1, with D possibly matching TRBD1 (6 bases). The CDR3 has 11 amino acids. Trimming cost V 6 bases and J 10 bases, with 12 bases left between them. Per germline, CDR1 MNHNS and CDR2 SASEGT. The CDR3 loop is CASRNRVGAFF. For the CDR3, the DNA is TGTGCCAGCAGGAACAGGGTGGGAGCTTTCTTT.

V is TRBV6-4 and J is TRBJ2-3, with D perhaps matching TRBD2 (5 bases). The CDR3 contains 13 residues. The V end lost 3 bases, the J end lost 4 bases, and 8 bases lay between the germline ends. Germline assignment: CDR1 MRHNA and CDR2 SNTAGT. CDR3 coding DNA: TGTGCCAGCAGTGAGCAGGAGGCAGATACGCAGTATTTT. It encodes CASSEQEADTQYF.

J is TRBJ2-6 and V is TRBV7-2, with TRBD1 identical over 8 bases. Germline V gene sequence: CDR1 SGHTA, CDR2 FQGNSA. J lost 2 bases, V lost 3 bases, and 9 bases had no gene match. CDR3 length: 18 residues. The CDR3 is CASSFGPTGEAGANVLTF. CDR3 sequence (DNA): TGTGCCAGCAGCTTCGGGCCGACAGGGGAGGCTGGGGCCAACGTCCTGACTTTC.

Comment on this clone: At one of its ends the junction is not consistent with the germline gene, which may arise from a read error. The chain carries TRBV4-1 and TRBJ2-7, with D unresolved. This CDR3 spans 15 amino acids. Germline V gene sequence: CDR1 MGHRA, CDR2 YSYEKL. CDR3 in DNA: TGTGCCAGCAGCCCCCCCGGAATGGGCTCCTACGAGCAGTACTTC. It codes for CASSPPGMGSYEQYF.

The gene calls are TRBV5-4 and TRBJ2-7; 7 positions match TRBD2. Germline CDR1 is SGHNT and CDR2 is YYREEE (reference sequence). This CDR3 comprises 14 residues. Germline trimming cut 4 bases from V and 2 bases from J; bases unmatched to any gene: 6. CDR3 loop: CASSKPGGTYEQYF. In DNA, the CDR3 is TGTGCCAGCAGCAAACCGGGAGGTACCTACGAGCAGTACTTC.

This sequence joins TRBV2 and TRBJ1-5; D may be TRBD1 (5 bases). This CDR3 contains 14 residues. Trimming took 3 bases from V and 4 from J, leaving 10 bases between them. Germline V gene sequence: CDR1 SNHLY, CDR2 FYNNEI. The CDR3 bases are TGTGCCAGCAGTGAGCCCGGGGGGAATCAGCCCCAGCATTTT. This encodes CASSEPGGNQPQHF.

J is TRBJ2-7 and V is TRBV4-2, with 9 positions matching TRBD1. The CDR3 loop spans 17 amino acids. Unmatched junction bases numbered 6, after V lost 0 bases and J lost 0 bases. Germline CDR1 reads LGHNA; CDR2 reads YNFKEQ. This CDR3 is CASSQDAGTGLSYEQYF. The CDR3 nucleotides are TGTGCCAGCAGCCAAGACGCCGGGACAGGGCTCTCCTACGAGCAGTACTTC.

The CDR3 nucleotides read TGCAGCGTTGAAGATCTTCGTGAGAATGGCTACACCTTC. This encodes CSVEDLRENGYTF. The chain has TRBV29-1 and TRBJ1-2; D is undetermined. The CDR3 is 13 amino acids. Trimming took off 0 bases at V and 6 bases at J, with 11 bases between the two ends. CDR1 is SQVTM, CDR2 ANQGSEA, per germline.

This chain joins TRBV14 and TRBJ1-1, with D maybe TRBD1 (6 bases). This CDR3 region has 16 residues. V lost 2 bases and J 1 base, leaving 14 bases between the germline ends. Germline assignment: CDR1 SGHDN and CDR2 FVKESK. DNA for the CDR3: TGTGCCAGCAGCCAACCTGGAGCACAGGGGAACACTGAAGCTTTCTTT. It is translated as CASSQPGAQGNTEAFF.

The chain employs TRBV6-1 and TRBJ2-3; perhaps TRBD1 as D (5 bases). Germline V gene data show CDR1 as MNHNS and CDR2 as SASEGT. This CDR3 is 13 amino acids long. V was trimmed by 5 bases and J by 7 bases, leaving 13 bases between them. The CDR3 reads CASSLGERNTQYF. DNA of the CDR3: TGTGCCAGCAGTCTAGGGGAAAGGAATACGCAGTATTTT.

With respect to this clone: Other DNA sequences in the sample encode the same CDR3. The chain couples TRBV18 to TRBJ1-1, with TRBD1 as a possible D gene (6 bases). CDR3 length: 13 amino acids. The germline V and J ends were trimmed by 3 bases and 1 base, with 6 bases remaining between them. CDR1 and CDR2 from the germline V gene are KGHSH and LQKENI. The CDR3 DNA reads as TGTGCCAGCTCACCGGGACAGAACACTGAAGCTTTCTTT. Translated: CASSPGQNTEAFF.

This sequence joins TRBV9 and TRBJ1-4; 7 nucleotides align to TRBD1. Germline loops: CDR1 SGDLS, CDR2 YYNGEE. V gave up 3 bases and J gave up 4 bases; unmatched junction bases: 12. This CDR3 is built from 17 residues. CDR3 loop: CASSAHTSGQFNEKLFF. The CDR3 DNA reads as TGTGCCAGCAGCGCTCACACCTCGGGACAGTTTAATGAAAAACTGTTTTTT.

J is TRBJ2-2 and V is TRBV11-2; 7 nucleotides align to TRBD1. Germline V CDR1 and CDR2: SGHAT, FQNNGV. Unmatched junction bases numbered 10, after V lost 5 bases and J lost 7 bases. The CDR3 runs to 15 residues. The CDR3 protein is CASSQEGGANGELFF. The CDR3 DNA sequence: TGTGCCAGCAGCCAGGAAGGGGGCGCGAACGGGGAGCTGTTTTTT.

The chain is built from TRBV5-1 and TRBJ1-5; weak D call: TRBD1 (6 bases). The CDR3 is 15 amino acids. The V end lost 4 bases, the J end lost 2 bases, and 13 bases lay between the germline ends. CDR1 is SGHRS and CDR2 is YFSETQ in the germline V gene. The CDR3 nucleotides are TGCGCCAGCAGCCCGGGCAGGGGCGGCAATCAGCCCCAGCATTTT. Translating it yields CASSPGRGGNQPQHF.

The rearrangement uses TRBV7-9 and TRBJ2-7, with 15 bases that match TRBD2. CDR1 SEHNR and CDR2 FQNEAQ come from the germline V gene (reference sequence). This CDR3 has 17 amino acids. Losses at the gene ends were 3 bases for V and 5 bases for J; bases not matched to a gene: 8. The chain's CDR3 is CASSFGLAGGPIDEQYF. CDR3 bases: TGTGCCAGCAGCTTCGGACTAGCGGGAGGGCCTATTGACGAGCAGTACTTC.